The 13 T cell receptor beta chains below were found in one sample sequenced in a study of identical twins. One entry per CDR3 protein results from TCRdb running MiXCR on the 5' RACE reads. Among roughly 710,000 distinct CDR3 sequences, around 5.7% were seen once, and the ten largest hold roughly 1.6%. Sequencing was carried out using naive T cells sorted from blood. These receptors were obtained from a man between 18 and 29 years old in good health.

This clonotype was counted ten times or more. The chain has TRBV20-1 and TRBJ2-4; D not certain. V lost 6 bases, J lost 11 bases, and 17 bases lay in between. CDR3 length: 12 residues. Germline V lookup: CDR1 DFQATT, CDR2 SNEGSKA (reference sequence). CDR3 coding DNA: TGCAGTGCCCCGAAGACTGACGCCCTTCAGTACTTC. Encoded protein: CSAPKTDALQYF.

Comment on this clonotype: A much larger clone differs from this one at a single base, so this may be a read error. V is TRBV12-3 or TRBV12-4 and J is TRBJ1-1; D remains unclear. The CDR3 consists of 13 residues. Between the trimmed V and J ends, which lost 5 bases and 0 bases, there was a span of 7 bases. The CDR3 protein is CASSHTMNTEAFF. Written as DNA, the CDR3 is TGTGCCAGCAGTCACACAATGAACACTGAAGCTTTCTTT.

In this sample, this clonotype turned up many times. V is TRBV29-1 and J is TRBJ1-1, with D maybe TRBD1 (5 bases). Germline loops: CDR1 SQVTM, CDR2 ANQGSEA. The CDR3 has 15 residues. V was trimmed by 6 bases and J by 0 bases, leaving 17 bases between them. The CDR3 region is CSVRGTGTLNTEAFF. DNA for the CDR3: TGCAGCGTGAGGGGAACAGGAACCTTGAACACTGAAGCTTTCTTT.

This clonotype was recorded at least ten times. The chain recombines TRBV5-1 with TRBJ1-2, with D tentatively TRBD1 (5 bases). This CDR3 contains 17 residues. The V end lost 0 bases, the J end lost 3 bases, and 18 bases lay between the germline ends. Germline V CDR1 and CDR2: SGHRS, YFSETQ. The CDR3 loop is CASSLAQIVGGDYGYTF. DNA for the CDR3: TGCGCCAGCAGCTTGGCCCAGATCGTCGGGGGTGACTATGGCTACACCTTC.

There are many counts of this clonotype. V usage is TRBV3-1 and J usage is TRBJ2-2; D gene unclear. Germline V gene lookup returns CDR1 LGHDT and CDR2 YNNKEL (reference sequence). CDR3 length: 15 amino acids. Between the trimmed V and J ends, which lost 3 bases and 4 bases, there was a span of 12 bases. CDR3 residues: CASSQAGRFTGELFF. CDR3 in DNA: TGTGCCAGCAGCCAGGCCGGAAGATTCACCGGGGAGCTGTTTTTT. Variable domain in full (rest from reference TRBV3-1 and TRBJ2-2): DTAVSQTPKYLVTQMGNDKSIKCEQNLGHDTMYWYKQDSKKFLKIMFSYNNKELIINETVPNRFSPKSPDKAHLNLHINSLELGDSAVYFCASSQAGRFTGELFFGEGSRLTVL.

The chain uses TRBV3-1 and TRBJ2-1, with D possibly called TRBD1 or TRBD2 (6 bases each). Trimming stripped 1 base from V and 7 bases from J, with 11 bases between. The CDR3 has 14 amino acids. The germline V gene encodes CDR1 LGHDT and CDR2 YNNKEL (reference sequence). CDR3 in DNA: TGTGCCAGCAGCCAAGCTGGGGGGCTGAATGAGCAGTTCTTC. Amino acid sequence: CASSQAGGLNEQFF.

This clonotype was counted at least ten times. V usage is TRBV6-1 and J usage is TRBJ1-5; D remains unclear. The CDR3 loop spans 16 amino acids. The germline V gene encodes CDR1 MNHNS and CDR2 SASEGT. V was pared by 0 bases and J by 7 bases, with 16 bases between. CDR3 in amino acids: CASSEASIPNGQPQHF. The CDR3 DNA is TGTGCCAGCAGTGAAGCTTCCATCCCGAACGGGCAGCCCCAGCATTTT.

As to this clonotype: This could be a read error, since a much larger clone is one nucleotide away. The chain has TRBV12-3 or TRBV12-4 and TRBJ2-5; D remains unclear. This CDR3 has 11 residues. The chain's CDR3 is CASQGQETHYF. DNA for the CDR3: TGTGCCAGTCAAGGGCAAGAGACCCATTACTTC.

The rearrangement joins TRBV7-6 to TRBJ2-3; a weak D match, TRBD1 (6 bases). Germline assignment: CDR1 SGHVS and CDR2 FNYEAQ. V was clipped by 1 base and J by 3 bases, with 17 bases between them. The CDR3 runs 17 residues. DNA for the CDR3: TGTGCCAGCAGCTTAGTTCTGGGGCTAGACAGGACAGATACGCAGTATTTT. Translating it yields CASSLVLGLDRTDTQYF.

The CDR3 bases are TGTGCCAGCTGGGGGGGAGCGGGCACAGATACGCAGTATTTT. It encodes CASWGGAGTDTQYF. The gene calls are TRBV6-1 and TRBJ2-3, with 7 bases identical to TRBD2. Trimming removed 8 bases from V and 1 base from J; junction bases left unmatched: 6. Germline V CDR1 and CDR2: MNHNS, SASEGT. The CDR3 sequence is 14 residues long.

This clonotype was counted ten times or more. The V and J genes are TRBV7-9 and TRBJ2-7, with D perhaps TRBD2 (5 bases). The germline CDR1 and CDR2 sequences are SEHNR and FQNEAQ (reference sequence). The CDR3 is 16 residues long. Trimming stripped 2 bases from V and 3 bases from J, with 17 bases between. Here the CDR3 DNA reads TGTGCCAGCAGCTTATCCGTGGGAGCGGCAAACTACGAGCAGTACTTC. Its translation: CASSLSVGAANYEQYF.

This clonotype was observed many times. The rearrangement joins TRBV25-1 to TRBJ2-1, with D uncertain. There are 14 residues in the CDR3. CDR1 MGHDK and CDR2 SYGVNS come from the germline V gene. Trimming left V 1 base short and J 10 bases short, with 14 bases between. For the CDR3, the DNA is TGTGCCAGCAGTGAATTCAACATGGCAGAAGAGCAGTTCTTC. It codes for CASSEFNMAEEQFF.

This clonotype was detected many times. The rearrangement links TRBV20-1 to TRBJ2-1; 7 bases align to TRBD2. Germline V gene sequence: CDR1 DFQATT, CDR2 SNEGSKA (reference sequence). The CDR3 contains 16 residues. V lost 1 base, J lost 1 base, and 7 bases stayed unmatched. DNA for the CDR3: TGCAGTGCTAGAGGAGGGAGGGAGAGTTCCTACAATGAGCAGTTCTTC. This codes for CSARGGRESSYNEQFF.